This TCR beta chain is drawn from a study of Ad26.COV2.S vaccination and SARS-CoV-2 variants (dated by TCRdb to the early 2020s). Regarding the complete study: The specificity and breadth of SARS-CoV-2-reactive T cell receptors after Ad26.COV2.S vaccination were assessed by TCRbeta repertoire sequencing. A total of about 30 samples were included in the TCR-sequenced set, comprising around 19 Ad26.COV2.S vaccine recipients, 5 placebo recipients and 8 SARS-CoV-2 convalescent individuals.

TCRbeta CDR3 regions were sequenced with the immunoSEQ Assay. After extraction, genomic DNA underwent amplification by bias-controlled multiplex PCR, followed by high-throughput sequencing. Turning to the authors' computational methods: To quantify the absolute abundance of every unique TCRbeta CDR3 region, sequences were collapsed and filtered. T cell fraction was estimated by normalizing TCRbeta template counts to usable DNA, which was measured by amplifying reference genes present in all nucleated cells. Repertoire TCRs were annotated as SARS-CoV-2-specific when V gene, CDR3 amino acid sequence and J gene were exactly matched to a known reactive TCR set. The reference SARS-CoV-2 TCR set was obtained from MIRA and was filtered for enrichment in COVID-19-positive ImmuneCODE repertoires, whereby public or cross-reactive TCRs were removed. Drawing on the MIRA antigens, annotated TCRs were analysed further at the level of specific ORF or position within ORF. Breadth was defined as the number of annotated unique rearrangements divided by the total number of unique productive rearrangements, and depth was defined as the summed frequency of the annotated unique rearrangements. Two-sided Wilcoxon rank-sum tests were used to compare TCR breadth between groups. In TCRdb, the immuneACCESS table is reduced to in-frame sequences with V and J assigned. These tables do not hold every clone; where another copy was compared, an unresolved V gene accounts for under half, and the others remain unexplained. The DNA gave D and trimming, while V, J and clone size come from that table. Across this sample there are over 110,000 clones, with about nine tenths seen only once. The ten top clones hold 5% of the sample.

This specimen's time point label, interpreted: individuals recovered from natural SARS-CoV-2 infection. Study-level results and caveats: Ad26.COV2.S recipients had higher spike-specific TCR breadth than placebo recipients (P = 0.0014). The authors noted that total T cell responses may have been underestimated by the TCR breadth and depth analyses. After vaccination, spike-specific CD8+ and CD4+ T cell responses were reported to show substantial breadth. Non-spike TCR breadth was comparable between vaccine and placebo recipients, consistent with the vaccine containing only spike.

Regarding this clone: Its antigen is still unknown. Per-base quality was not reported, and no clone a single base away is much larger than it.

The starting material was peripheral blood, obtained after recovery from COVID-19. The TCR sequence derives from a human donor who had recovered from COVID-19.

The CDR3 amino acid sequence is: CASSYSAVSYEQYF. At the DNA level, the sequence is TGTGCCAGCAGTTACTCGGCGGTCAGCTACGAGCAGTACTTC. This receptor chain uses TRBV6-5 and TRBJ2-7; no D gene call is confident. V loses 0 bases, J loses 3 bases, and the germline ends lie 9 bases apart. The germline V gene provides CDR1 MNHEY and CDR2 SVGAGI. The CDR3 goes from the cysteine to the phenylalanine over 14 residues. Of the read, only the CDR3 DNA is kept; its 42 bases are in frame from base 1.